The clone carrying this T cell receptor beta chain came up many times. Its antigen is unidentified. TCR beta CDR3 sequences were amplified from RNA transcripts. The TCR CDR3 was amplified in a first-round RT-PCR using the HTBI primer set. TCRdb re-analysed the multiplex PCR reads in MiXCR, keeping a single row per CDR3 protein. Here the sample spans about 130,000 distinct CDR3 sequences, less than 25% being singletons. Exclusion followed for patients with uncontrolled infection, other autoimmune disease, pregnancy or lactation. Germline-derived CDR1 and CDR2 are MDHEN and SYDVKM. V shed 6 bases, J shed 3 bases, and the junction held 7 bases outside the gene matches. CDR3 length equals 15 residues. These data come from a study of T cells in Graves' hyperthyroidism and ophthalmopathy. Study as a whole: Prior to any treatment, at the point of initial diagnosis, peripheral blood was collected. Overall study findings and caveats: The majority of expanded thyroid clonotypes above 0.001 also appeared in blood.

This clonotype was sampled from a woman between 45 and 65 years old with Graves' hyperthyroidism that later progressed to Graves' ophthalmopathy. The V call is TRBV28, the J call TRBJ2-7; 11 bases are shared with TRBD2. Sequencing was carried out using blood. This CDR3 reads CASRDAGLAVYEQYF. CDR3 DNA: TGTGCCAGCAGAGATGCGGGACTAGCGGTCTACGAGCAGTACTTC.